This T cell receptor beta chain was documented in a study of cytomegalovirus exposure and HLA in healthy donors. For the study at large: The 110 or so validation repertoires used a platform that matched the one used for the roughly 700 first-cohort repertoires, as a later analysis reported. Whole-study findings and limits: Investigators reported 164 TCR beta chains as tied to cytomegalovirus. For most TCR sequences rarity was the rule, although some public TCRs occurred in many donors.

Separate from the roughly 670-subject first cohort, the approximately 120-subject validation cohort was the one that the donors belonged to. Turning to this clone: Antigen: not known.

Clones were read by immunoSEQ multiplex PCR, and TCRdb kept only the in-frame ones, dropping some. Of more than 95,000 clones listed, around 94% are singletons. The CDR3 is made up of 11 amino acids. Germline CDR1 is MNHEY and CDR2 is SMNVEV (reference sequence). The V end was cut by 4 bases, the J end by 7 bases, with 6 bases between. This TCR was recovered from a woman aged 18-30 years in good health and CMV-seronegative. The sequenced material came from PBMCs. The chain combines TRBV27 with TRBJ2-3; maybe TRBD2 (5 bases). The DNA of the CDR3 is TGTGCCAGCAGTTCCGGGAATACGCAGTATTTT. This encodes CASSSGNTQYF.